The clone carrying this T cell receptor beta chain was seen just once. Its antigen is not known. The sample belongs to a study of OX40 agonist ivuxolimab in advanced cancers. Whole-study context: Intravenous ivuxolimab was administered to patients every 2 weeks at 0.01 to 10 mg/kg. Study-wide results and caveats: Among expanded peripheral T cells, antigen specificity went undetermined. Averaged across samples, CD8+ T cells carried more expanded clones than CD4+ did.

Sequenced by immunoSEQ multiplex PCR; TCRdb stores in-frame clones only, minus some. The data hold about 52,000 clones, with 85% to 95% observed a single time. This CDR3 has 13 amino acids. Germline V gene lookup returns CDR1 MNHEY and CDR2 SMNVEV (reference sequence). V gave up 3 bases and J gave up 4 bases; unmatched junction bases: 2. The chain couples TRBV27 to TRBJ1-2; 7 nucleotides line up with TRBD1. The sequence was obtained from an adult with an advanced solid tumor such as melanoma, head and neck, liver or kidney cancer. This sample comprised CD4+ or CD8+ T cells sorted from blood, obtained in a trial of the OX40 agonist ivuxolimab. The CDR3 nucleotides read TGTGCCAGCAGTTTTGGACAGGCCTATGGCTACACCTTC. This sequence encodes CASSFGQAYGYTF.